The rows below give T cell receptor beta chains drawn from one sample of a study of control samples from healthy donors and cancer patients. Produced via immunoSEQ multiplex PCR; TCRdb's table is partial and in-frame only. Among about 120,000 clones, around 92% were seen once, and the ten largest hold about 2.2%. Sequenced: blood. The source of these receptors is a woman in her fifties or sixties in good health. Both conserved end residues are part of each CDR3. A D gene is named only where the DNA matches it firmly. Not every row has a clone size; where given, it reads once, few, many or a size class.

V gene	J gene	clone size	D gene	CDR3 length	CDR3 DNA	CDR3 protein
TRBV29-1	TRBJ2-1	NA	TRBD2	15	TGCAGCGGTGGGGCCAGCGGGGGCTCCTATGTTGAGCAGTTCTTC	CSGGASGGSYVEQFF
TRBV15	TRBJ1-1	NA	TRBD1	13	TGTGCCACCAGCAGGAGCAGGGGGTCTGAAGCTTTCTTT	CATSRSRGSEAFF
TRBV10-3	TRBJ2-1	NA	TRBD2	14	TGTGCCACCGCCCCTAGCGGTCCAAACAATGAGCAGTTCTTC	CATAPSGPNNEQFF
TRBV10-3	TRBJ2-7	NA	TRBD2	20	TGTGCCATCAGCGCGGGGACTAGCGGGACGAGTACGCTCTCAACGTACGAGCAGTACTTC	CAISAGTSGTSTLSTYEQYF
TRBV6-1	TRBJ2-7	NA	TRBD2	18	TGTGCCAGCAGTGAAGCGGGGGCGGGAGGGCCAACGTCCTACGAGCAGTACTTC	CASSEAGAGGPTSYEQYF
TRBV2	TRBJ2-5	NA	TRBD2	20	TGTGCCAGCAGGGTGGGGCGGGGTCGATTTAGCGGGAGACCCCTCGAGACCCAGTACTTC	CASRVGRGRFSGRPLETQYF
TRBV3-1/TRBV3-2	TRBJ2-2	NA	NA	15	TGTGCCAGCAGCTACGGGGGCCTCGAAACCGGGGAGCTGTTTTTT	CASSYGGLETGELFF
TRBV15	TRBJ2-3	once	NA	13	TGTGCCACCAGCAGCGAGGGTCCTGGTACGCAGTATTTT	CATSSEGPGTQYF
TRBV1	TRBJ2-4	NA	NA	19	TGCACCAGCAGCCATAGCCTAGCGGGAGGCTACCTAGCCAAAAACATTCAGTACTTC	CTSSHSLAGGYLAKNIQYF
TRBV2	TRBJ2-7	NA	NA	13	TGTGCCAGCAGCGGGTGGACTATCTACGAGCAGTACTTC	CASSGWTIYEQYF
TRBV6-5	TRBJ2-1	NA	NA	15	TGTGCCAGCTCCTCCACTGGAGGACCCTTCAATGAGCAGTTCTTC	CASSSTGGPFNEQFF
TRBV10-2	TRBJ2-1	NA	NA	12	TGCGCCAGCAGTGACTTGACAATCGAGCAGTTCTTC	CASSDLTIEQFF
TRBV5-1	TRBJ1-4	NA	NA	12	TGCGCCAGCAGCGTCAAGGGTGAAAAACTGTTTTTT	CASSVKGEKLFF
TRBV7-9	TRBJ2-5	NA	NA	12	TGTGCCAGCAGCTTCAATCCAGAGACCCAGTACTTC	CASSFNPETQYF
TRBV7-2	TRBJ2-3	NA	TRBD1	16	TGTGCCAGCAGCTTTAGCTCAGGGGGAAGCACAGATACGCAGTATTTT	CASSFSSGGSTDTQYF
TRBV25-1	TRBJ2-5	once	NA	14	TGTGCCAGGGACAACGGGGAGCTTAAAGAGACCCAGTACTTC	CARDNGELKETQYF
TRBV19	TRBJ1-5	NA	NA	15	TGTGCCAGTAGTATAGGGCCATATAGCAATCAGCCCCAGCATTTT	CASSIGPYSNQPQHF
TRBV12-5	TRBJ2-5	once	TRBD2	15	TGTGCTAGTGGTTCGGGACTAGCGGGGGAAGAGACCCAGTACTTC	CASGSGLAGEETQYF
TRBV20-1	TRBJ2-3	NA	TRBD2	14	TGCAGTGCTAGTCCAGCGGGGGTGACAGATACGCAGTATTTT	CSASPAGVTDTQYF
TRBV5-6	TRBJ1-3	once	NA	13	TGTGCCAGCAGCTTGTTGGCTGGAAACACCATATATTTT	CASSLLAGNTIYF
TRBV4-2	TRBJ1-1	NA	NA	12	TGTGCCAGCAGCCAAGACGGGACGATAGCTTTCTTT	CASSQDGTIAFF
TRBV5-8	TRBJ1-2	NA	TRBD1	15	TGTGCCAGCAGCTTGGACGGAGGGGGCATTGGCGGCTACACCTTC	CASSLDGGGIGGYTF
TRBV5-6	TRBJ2-2	NA	NA	13	TGTGCCAGCAGCTGGGGCGGCACCGGGGAGCTGTTTTTT	CASSWGGTGELFF
TRBV5-1	TRBJ1-2	NA	NA	16	TGCGCCAGCAGCCCCGACCCTATCTCCAGTAACTATGGCTACACCTTC	CASSPDPISSNYGYTF
TRBV28	TRBJ2-3	NA	NA	15	TGTGCCAGCAGCCCCCCCTGGGTTGGCACAGATACGCAGTATTTT	CASSPPWVGTDTQYF
TRBV19	TRBJ1-4	NA	NA	16	TGTGCCAGTAGTATGTTGATGGCAACAAGGAGTGAAAAACTGTTTTTT	CASSMLMATRSEKLFF
TRBV28	TRBJ2-1	NA	TRBD2	16	TGTGCCAGCAGTCACCCCGGGACTAGCTCCTACAATGAGCAGTTCTTC	CASSHPGTSSYNEQFF
TRBV28	TRBJ1-5	NA	NA	14	TGTGCCAGCAGCCCAGACAGTGTTGGACGGCCCCAGCATTTT	CASSPDSVGRPQHF
TRBV28	TRBJ2-1	NA	TRBD1	16	TGTGCCAGCAGTTTGCATACAGGGGGCCTCTACAATGAGCAGTTCTTC	CASSLHTGGLYNEQFF
TRBV3-1/TRBV3-2	TRBJ2-7	once	TRBD1	12	TGTGCCAGCAGCCAAACAGGGGACGAGCAGTACTTC	CASSQTGDEQYF
TRBV3-1/TRBV3-2	TRBJ2-7	NA	TRBD2	16	TGTGCCAGCAGCCAAGGTCTAGCGGGAGGAGGCTACGAGCAGTACTTC	CASSQGLAGGGYEQYF
TRBV2	TRBJ1-2	NA	NA	12	TGTGCCAGCACCGAGGGTAGTATAGGCTACACCTTC	CASTEGSIGYTF
TRBV5-8	TRBJ2-5	NA	NA	13	TGTGCCAGCAGCTTGGCCTACAAAGAGACCCAGTACTTC	CASSLAYKETQYF
TRBV9	TRBJ2-6	NA	NA	13	TGTGCCAGCAGCGTATTCGGGGCCAACGTCCTGACTTTC	CASSVFGANVLTF
TRBV9	TRBJ1-3	NA	NA	15	TGTGCCAGCAGCGTAGAGGACTTCTCTGGAAACACCATATATTTT	CASSVEDFSGNTIYF
TRBV6-6	TRBJ2-3	NA	TRBD1	15	TGTGCCAGCAGTCAGAACAGGGGGCCGGTTGATACGCAGTATTTT	CASSQNRGPVDTQYF
TRBV9	TRBJ2-3	NA	TRBD2	18	TGTGCCAGCAGCCGAAGTGGGACTAGCGGCCTCCTGGGAGATACGCAGTATTTT	CASSRSGTSGLLGDTQYF
TRBV29-1	TRBJ2-1	NA	TRBD2	12	TGCAGCGTTGGACTAGCGGACAATGAGCAGTTCTTC	CSVGLADNEQFF
TRBV28	TRBJ1-3	NA	TRBD1	17	TGTGCCAGCAGTTTCTTGACAGGGGGGGTTTCTGGAAACACCATATATTTT	CASSFLTGGVSGNTIYF
TRBV18	TRBJ1-1	NA	NA	14	TGTGCCAGCTCACCCGACATCCCGAACACTGAAGCTTTCTTT	CASSPDIPNTEAFF
TRBV11-2	TRBJ1-1	NA	NA	17	TGTGCCAGCAGCCAAACCCTGGGGGGGCTCGGGGGTAGTAAAGCTTTCTTT	CASSQTLGGLGGSKAFF
TRBV11-2	TRBJ2-3	NA	NA	17	TGTGCCAGCAGTTACGAGGGGGGCGGGCGCGGCACAGATACGCAGTATTTT	CASSYEGGGRGTDTQYF
TRBV13	TRBJ2-7	NA	TRBD1	14	TGTGCCAGCAGCCCAAGGGACAGGCCCTACGAGCAGTACTTC	CASSPRDRPYEQYF
TRBV5-1	TRBJ1-1	NA	NA	14	TGCGCCAGCAGCTTGAACCCTCCTAACACTGAAGCTTTCTTT	CASSLNPPNTEAFF
TRBV18	TRBJ1-3	NA	NA	19	TGTGCCAGCTCAGAACGGACGGATTTCGCCGCTCTCTCTGGAAACACCATATATTTT	CASSERTDFAALSGNTIYF
TRBV7-6	TRBJ2-5	NA	TRBD1	15	TGTGCCAGCAGCTTAGTGTCCAGGGGGCAAGAGACCCAGTACTTC	CASSLVSRGQETQYF
TRBV27	TRBJ1-6	NA	NA	17	TGTGCCAGCAGTTTTGGTGACAGGTACTCTGCCCGTTCACCCCTCCACTTT	CASSFGDRYSARSPLHF
TRBV5-1	TRBJ1-6	NA	NA	13	TGCGCCAGCAGCCTCCAGCGTAATTCACCCCTCCACTTT	CASSLQRNSPLHF
TRBV11-2	TRBJ1-4	few	NA	14	TGTGCCAGCAGCTCCTGGACAGCCCCCGAAAAACTGTTTTTT	CASSSWTAPEKLFF
TRBV5-6	TRBJ2-3	NA	NA	14	TGTGCCAGCAGCTTGGGCGGAAGCACAGATACGCAGTATTTT	CASSLGGSTDTQYF
TRBV3-1/TRBV3-2	TRBJ1-2	NA	NA	12	TGTGCCAGCAGCCAAAGGCCAGATGGCTACACCTTC	CASSQRPDGYTF
TRBV23-1	TRBJ1-5	once	NA	16	TGCGCCAGCAGTCATCCGGGGCCCTGTTGTGAGGAGCCCCAGCATTTT	CASSHPGPCCEEPQHF